A single sample is the source of the 20 T cell receptor beta chains below, sequenced in a study of T cell responses to AZD1222 COVID-19 vaccine listed by TCRdb under 2021. In the paper's terms, the time point label means: about 28 days (+/-7) after the second vaccine dose. Library construction relied on the immunoSEQ multiplex PCR assay. This immuneACCESS table, as held by TCRdb, lists in-frame sequences with V and J called but not all clones. Of the missing ones, under half trace to an unresolved V gene in checked studies; the others have no known cause. The sample contains some 100,000 clones, around 89% of them found a single time. Of the sample, less than 8.5% falls within the top ten clones. Material: peripheral blood, obtained 28 days after the second AZD1222 dose. These receptors were collected from an adult who received the AZD1222 COVID-19 vaccine.

J is TRBJ2-7 and V is TRBV2, with D possibly matching TRBD1 (5 bases). Per germline, CDR1 SNHLY and CDR2 FYNNEI. This CDR3 is 15 amino acids long. Deletions cut 3 bases from V and 3 bases from J, with 15 bases between. In nucleotides, the CDR3 is TGTGCCAGCAGTGAGGGGCACCTCGTTGACTACGAGCAGTACTTC. Its translation: CASSEGHLVDYEQYF.

The CDR3 protein is CASSLEQGRRTEAFF. The CDR3 DNA sequence: TGTGCCAGCAGCTTAGAACAGGGGCGGAGGACTGAAGCTTTCTTT. V usage is TRBV11-3 and J usage is TRBJ1-1; 7 nucleotides agree with TRBD1. J lost 5 bases, V lost 0 bases, and 6 bases had no gene match. The CDR3 runs 15 residues. Germline CDR1 reads SGHNT; CDR2 reads YENEEA.

V gene TRBV24-1 combines with J gene TRBJ1-2; weak D call: TRBD1 (6 bases). V lost 4 bases and J 8 bases, leaving 13 bases between the germline ends. Germline CDR1 reads KGHDR; CDR2 reads SFDVKD. The length of the CDR3 is 13 residues. The CDR3 loop is CATSDPGARGYTF. In DNA form, the CDR3 reads TGTGCCACCAGTGACCCAGGGGCGCGGGGCTACACCTTC.

The chain is built from TRBV3-1 (or the pseudogene TRBV3-2) and TRBJ2-5; D unresolved. Per germline, CDR1 LGHDT and CDR2 YNNKEL (reference sequence). This CDR3 contains 17 residues. Trimming took 0 bases from V and 4 from J, leaving 18 bases between them. The CDR3 here is CASSQDQSLPFTETQYF. DNA of the CDR3: TGTGCCAGCAGCCAAGATCAAAGCCTACCCTTTACAGAGACCCAGTACTTC.

V usage is TRBV7-3 and J usage is TRBJ1-2; D is ambiguous. Germline values: CDR1 SGHTA, CDR2 FQGTGA. The CDR3 covers 13 residues. Trimming cost V 8 bases and J 2 bases, with 12 bases left between them. CDR3 in amino acids: CASAKRENYGYTF. CDR3 coding DNA: TGTGCCAGCGCTAAAAGAGAGAACTATGGCTACACCTTC. The full variable domain, its missing parts supplied by reference TRBV7-3 and TRBJ1-2, is GAGVSQTPSNKVTEKGKYVELRCDPISGHTALYWYRQSLGQGPEFLIYFQGTGAADDSGLPNDRFFAVRPEGSVSTLKIQRTERGDSAVYLCASAKRENYGYTFGSGTRLTVV.

This rearrangement joins TRBV5-1 to TRBJ1-6, with 10 bases that match TRBD1. V lost 4 bases, J lost 7 bases, and 5 bases stayed unmatched. The CDR3 totals 15 residues. Germline CDR1 is SGHRS and CDR2 is YFSETQ. This CDR3 is CASSPGQGGNSPLHF. In DNA, the CDR3 is TGCGCCAGCAGCCCCGGACAGGGGGGGAATTCACCCCTCCACTTT.

This chain joins TRBV15 and TRBJ1-2; D call uncertain. Germline V CDR1 and CDR2: LNHNV, YYDKDF (reference sequence). The CDR3 has 16 residues. The V end was cut by 0 bases, the J end by 5 bases, with 16 bases between. The CDR3 loop reads CATSRDLGGEHYGYTF. In nucleotides, the CDR3 is TGTGCCACCAGCAGAGATCTCGGTGGTGAACATTATGGCTACACCTTC.

The chain has TRBV2 and TRBJ1-3; D is unresolved. V was clipped by 5 bases and J by 0 bases, with 2 bases between them. The CDR3 totals 12 residues. CDR1 is SNHLY, CDR2 FYNNEI, per germline. CDR3 region: CASSLSGNTIYF. CDR3 sequence (DNA): TGTGCCAGCAGTCTCTCTGGAAACACCATATATTTT. The entire variable domain, with the rest obtained from reference TRBV2 and TRBJ1-3, is as follows: EPEVTQTPSHQVTQMGQEVILRCVPISNHLYFYWYRQILGQKVEFLVSFYNNEISEKSEIFDDQFSVERPDGSNFTLKIRSTKLEDSAMYFCASSLSGNTIYFGEGSWLTVV.

The gene calls are TRBV29-1 and TRBJ2-3, with 7 bases matching TRBD2. Germline-derived CDR1 and CDR2 are SQVTM and ANQGSEA. The CDR3 contains 15 residues. V dropped 1 base and J dropped 5; count of bases not matched to a gene: 9. The CDR3: CSVEGGAGVVDTQYF. In nucleotides, the CDR3 is TGCAGCGTTGAAGGCGGTGCGGGAGTCGTAGATACGCAGTATTTT.

V gene TRBV7-9 combines with J gene TRBJ1-4; D is undetermined. The CDR3 contains 14 residues. Trimming left V 2 bases short and J 7 bases short, with 11 bases between. Germline values: CDR1 SEHNR, CDR2 FQNEAQ (reference sequence). The CDR3 bases are TGTGCCAGCAGCTTATCAGAGGGAGGTGAAAAACTGTTTTTT. Amino acid sequence: CASSLSEGGEKLFF. The entire variable domain, with the rest obtained from reference TRBV7-9 and TRBJ1-4, is as follows: DTGVSQNPRHKITKRGQNVTFRCDPISEHNRLYWYRQTLGQGPEFLTYFQNEAQLEKSRLLSDRFSAERPKGSFSTLEIQRTEQGDSAMYLCASSLSEGGEKLFFGSGTQLSVL.

This chain joins TRBV11-2 and TRBJ2-2; no definite D call. V was trimmed by 5 bases and J by 7 bases, leaving 11 bases between them. The germline V gene encodes CDR1 SGHAT and CDR2 FQNNGV. This CDR3 is 13 amino acids long. The CDR3 here is CASSRIIGGELFF. The CDR3, as DNA: TGTGCCAGCAGCCGCATCATTGGCGGGGAGCTGTTTTTT. The entire variable domain, with the rest obtained from reference TRBV11-2 and TRBJ2-2, is as follows: EAGVAQSPRYKIIEKRQSVAFWCNPISGHATLYWYQQILGQGPKLLIQFQNNGVVDDSQLPKDRFSAERLKGVDSTLKIQPAKLEDSAVYLCASSRIIGGELFFGEGSRLTVL.

As regards this clone: Other nucleotide sequences from this sample produce the same CDR3. This chain joins TRBV5-1 and TRBJ2-3; D unclear. The CDR3 is made up of 12 amino acids. Trimming removed 2 bases from V and 3 bases from J, with 4 bases in between. The germline CDR1 and CDR2 sequences are SGHRS and YFSETQ. The CDR3 is CASSFSTDTQYF. Here the CDR3 DNA reads TGCGCCAGCAGCTTCTCGACAGATACGCAGTATTTT.

This clone has just one count. The genes are TRBV9 and TRBJ1-2; 8 nucleotides line up with TRBD1. The CDR3 has 14 residues. Germline CDR1 and CDR2: SGDLS and YYNGEE. With V trimmed by 5 bases and J by 2 bases, 5 bases remained unmatched. For the CDR3, the DNA is TGTGCCAGCAGGGTACAGGGGGGCAACTATGGCTACACCTTC. Translated: CASRVQGGNYGYTF.

The gene calls are TRBV6-2 or TRBV6-3 and TRBJ2-2; TRBD2 is a possible D gene (7 bases). Trimming stripped 5 bases from V and 1 base from J, with 23 bases between. There are 19 residues in the CDR3. The germline gives CDR1 MNHEY, CDR2 SVGEGT. The CDR3 loop is CASSNLRLWGGQNTGELFF. Written as DNA, the CDR3 is TGTGCCAGCAGTAATCTCCGGCTTTGGGGGGGACAGAACACCGGGGAGCTGTTTTTT.

This chain joins TRBV4-1 and TRBJ1-5; a weak D match, TRBD1 (6 bases). Germline lookup yields CDR1 MGHRA and CDR2 YSYEKL. The CDR3 consists of 16 residues. With 5 bases removed from V and 1 base from J, the gap between germline ends came to 15 bases. CDR3 amino acids: CASSTGRGESNQPQHF. The CDR3 coding sequence is TGCGCCAGCAGCACAGGCAGGGGAGAAAGCAATCAGCCCCAGCATTTT.

The rearrangement joins TRBV19 to TRBJ1-5; D remains unclear. CDR3 size: 14 residues. CDR1 and CDR2 (germline): LNHDA, SQIVND (reference sequence). V dropped 1 base and J dropped 1 base, with 5 bases sitting between them. The CDR3 DNA is TGTGCCAGTAGTATAGGGCACAGCAATCAGCCCCAGCATTTT. It specifies CASSIGHSNQPQHF.

The gene calls are TRBV5-8 and TRBJ1-2; D gene unclear. Germline CDR1 SGHTS, CDR2 YDEGEE. The CDR3 totals 14 residues. The V gene lost 0 bases and the J gene lost 8 bases, with 14 bases spanning the gap. CDR3 nucleotide sequence: TGTGCCAGCAGCTTGGGGACGGGGTCAGAAGGCTACACCTTC. It encodes CASSLGTGSEGYTF.

The V and J genes are TRBV11-3 and TRBJ1-6, with 7 bases aligning to TRBD1. From germline, CDR1 is SGHNT and CDR2 YENEEA. The ends lost 4 bases at V and 8 bases at J; junction bases unmatched: 5. This CDR3 spans 14 amino acids. CDR3 amino acids: CASSSQGSYSPLHF. Written as DNA, the CDR3 is TGTGCCAGCAGCTCACAGGGGTCGTATTCACCCCTCCACTTT.

The CDR3 protein is CASSETGVSQPQHF. The CDR3 DNA sequence: TGTGCCAGCAGTGAAACAGGGGTCAGTCAGCCCCAGCATTTT. The chain uses TRBV2 and TRBJ1-5; 7 bases are a match to TRBD1. Germline CDR1 reads SNHLY; CDR2 reads FYNNEI. V trimming: 2 bases; J trimming: 6 bases; junction bases outside the gene matches: 4. The CDR3 has 14 residues. The complete variable domain, with remaining parts taken from reference TRBV2 and TRBJ1-5, reads EPEVTQTPSHQVTQMGQEVILRCVPISNHLYFYWYRQILGQKVEFLVSFYNNEISEKSEIFDDQFSVERPDGSNFTLKIRSTKLEDSAMYFCASSETGVSQPQHFGDGTRLSIL.

This clone was counted once. The CDR3 region is CASRPRLAGGPGNEQFF. The CDR3 DNA sequence: TGCGCCAGCAGACCCAGACTAGCGGGAGGGCCAGGCAATGAGCAGTTCTTC. The chain combines TRBV4-3 with TRBJ2-1; 14 bases fit TRBD2. V was pared by 6 bases and J by 6 bases, with 10 bases of the junction left unmatched. The length of the CDR3 is 17 residues. The germline CDR1 and CDR2 sequences are LGHNA and YSLEER.